This TCR beta chain derives from a study of shared clonotypes between healthy human individuals. Points from the study as a whole: Non-shared clonotypes had lower generation probabilities than those shared by all four donors.

CDR1 and CDR2 (germline): LNHDA, SQIVND (reference sequence). This CDR3 region has 13 residues. This clone has just one count. Its matching antigen is unknown. The junction departs from the called germline gene at one end, perhaps through a read error. CD8 cells classed as naive were CD45RO-negative and positively selected for CCR7, excluding terminally differentiated effector memory CD45RA+ cells. Method: immunoSEQ multiplex PCR; TCRdb's copy keeps in-frame clones and lacks some. Of 2 million to 2.5 million clones in the sample, about 95% were seen once. The sequenced material came from naive CD8+ T cells sorted from blood. The chain carries TRBV19 and TRBJ2-1, with 7 bases identical to TRBD2. This clonotype originated in a man aged 18 to 35 in good health. This CDR3 reads CASSLMTSSKFLF. As DNA, the CDR3 is TGTGCCAGTAGTCTAATGACTAGCTCCAAATTTCTCTTC.